Included here is one T cell receptor (beta chain) sequence, with context. The entry originates in a study of control samples from healthy donors and cancer patients. Germline V gives CDR1 SQVTM, CDR2 ANQGSEA. The CDR3 sequence is 12 residues long. Germline trimming cut 6 bases from V and 10 bases from J; bases unmatched to any gene: 9. The table came from immunoSEQ multiplex PCR; TCRdb's copy has only in-frame clones and leaves some out. The table includes 100,000 to 150,000 clones, roughly 90% detected once. The V gene is TRBV29-1, the J gene TRBJ1-2; 9 bases match TRBD1. The sequence derives from a man in his fifties in good health. Sequenced material: blood. CDR3 residues: CSVDRDREVYTF. In DNA, the CDR3 is TGCAGCGTGGACCGGGACAGGGAGGTCTACACCTTC.